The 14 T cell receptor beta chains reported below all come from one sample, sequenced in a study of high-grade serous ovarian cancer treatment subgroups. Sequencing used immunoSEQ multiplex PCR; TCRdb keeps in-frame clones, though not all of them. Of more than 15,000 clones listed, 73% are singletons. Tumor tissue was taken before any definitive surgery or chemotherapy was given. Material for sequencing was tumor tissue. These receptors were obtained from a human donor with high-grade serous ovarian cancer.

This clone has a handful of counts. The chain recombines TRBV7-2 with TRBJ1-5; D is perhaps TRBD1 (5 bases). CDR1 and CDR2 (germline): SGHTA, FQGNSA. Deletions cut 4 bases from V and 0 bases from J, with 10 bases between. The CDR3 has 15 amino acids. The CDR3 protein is CASSSQGYSNQPQHF. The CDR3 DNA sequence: TGTGCCAGCAGCTCCCAGGGATATAGCAATCAGCCCCAGCATTTT.

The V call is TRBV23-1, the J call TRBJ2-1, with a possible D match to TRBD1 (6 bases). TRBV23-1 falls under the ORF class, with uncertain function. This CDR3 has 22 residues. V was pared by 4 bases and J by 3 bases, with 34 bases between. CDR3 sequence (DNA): TGCGCCAGCAGTCCTGAAGACAGGTCCAGTGGCACTAAAGTCAGCGACTACAATGAGCAGTTCTTC. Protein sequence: CASSPEDRSSGTKVSDYNEQFF.

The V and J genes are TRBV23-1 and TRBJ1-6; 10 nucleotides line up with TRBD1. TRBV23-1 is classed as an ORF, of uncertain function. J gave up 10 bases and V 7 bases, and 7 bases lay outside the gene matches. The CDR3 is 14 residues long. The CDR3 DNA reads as TGCGCCAGCACCCGGGGGACAGGGGTCTCACCCCTCCACTTT. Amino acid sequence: CASTRGTGVSPLHF.

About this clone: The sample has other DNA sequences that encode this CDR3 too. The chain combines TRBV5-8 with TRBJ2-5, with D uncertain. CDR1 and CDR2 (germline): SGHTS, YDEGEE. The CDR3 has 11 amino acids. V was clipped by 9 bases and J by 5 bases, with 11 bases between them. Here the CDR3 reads CAIAFRETQYF. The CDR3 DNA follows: TGTGCCATTGCTTTTCGGGAGACCCAGTACTTC.

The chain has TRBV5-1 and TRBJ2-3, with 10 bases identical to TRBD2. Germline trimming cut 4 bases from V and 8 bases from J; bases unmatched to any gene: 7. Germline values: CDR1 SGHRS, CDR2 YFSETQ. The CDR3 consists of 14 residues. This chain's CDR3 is CASSGSGGYATQYF. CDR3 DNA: TGCGCCAGCAGCGGTAGCGGGGGGTACGCTACGCAGTATTTT.

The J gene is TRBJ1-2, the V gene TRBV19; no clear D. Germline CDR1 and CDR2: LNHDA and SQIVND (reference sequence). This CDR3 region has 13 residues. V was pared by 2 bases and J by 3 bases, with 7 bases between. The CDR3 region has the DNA TGTGCCAGTAGTATATTCGGGGACTATGGCTACACCTTC. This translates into CASSIFGDYGYTF.

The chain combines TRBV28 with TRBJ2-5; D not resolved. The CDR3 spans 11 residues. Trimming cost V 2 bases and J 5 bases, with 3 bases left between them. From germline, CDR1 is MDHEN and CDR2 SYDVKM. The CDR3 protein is CASSLSETQYF. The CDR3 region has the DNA TGTGCCAGCAGTTTAAGCGAGACCCAGTACTTC.

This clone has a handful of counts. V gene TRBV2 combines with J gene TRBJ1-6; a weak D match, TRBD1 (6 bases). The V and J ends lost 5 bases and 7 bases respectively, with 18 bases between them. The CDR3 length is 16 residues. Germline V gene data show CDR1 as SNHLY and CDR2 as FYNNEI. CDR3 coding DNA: TGTGCCAGCAGTTCACAGGGTCTCACCGTAAATTCACCCCTCCACTTT. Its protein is CASSSQGLTVNSPLHF.

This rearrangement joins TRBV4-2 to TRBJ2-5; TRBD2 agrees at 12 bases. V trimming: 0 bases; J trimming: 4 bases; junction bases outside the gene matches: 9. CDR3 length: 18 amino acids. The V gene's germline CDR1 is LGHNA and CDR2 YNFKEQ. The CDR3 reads CASSQETPASGGGETQYF. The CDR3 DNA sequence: TGTGCCAGCAGCCAAGAGACACCGGCTAGCGGGGGGGGAGAGACCCAGTACTTC.

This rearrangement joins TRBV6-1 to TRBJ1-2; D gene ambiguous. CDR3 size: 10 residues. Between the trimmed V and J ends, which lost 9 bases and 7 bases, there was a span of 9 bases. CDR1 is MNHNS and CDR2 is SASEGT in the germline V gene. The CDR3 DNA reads TGTGCCAGTCTTTTGGGTGGCTACACCTTC. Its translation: CASLLGGYTF.

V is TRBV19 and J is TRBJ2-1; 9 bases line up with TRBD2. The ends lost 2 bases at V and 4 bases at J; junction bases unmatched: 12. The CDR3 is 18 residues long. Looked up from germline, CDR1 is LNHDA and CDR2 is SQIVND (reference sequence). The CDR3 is CASSIKVGGGAFYNEQFF. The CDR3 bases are TGTGCCAGTAGTATAAAAGTTGGCGGGGGGGCGTTTTACAATGAGCAGTTCTTC. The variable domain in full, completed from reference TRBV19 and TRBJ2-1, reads DGGITQSPKYLFRKEGQNVTLSCEQNLNHDAMYWYRQDPGQGLRLIYYSQIVNDFQKGDIAEGYSVSREKKESFPLTVTSAQKNPTAFYLCASSIKVGGGAFYNEQFFGPGTRLTVL.

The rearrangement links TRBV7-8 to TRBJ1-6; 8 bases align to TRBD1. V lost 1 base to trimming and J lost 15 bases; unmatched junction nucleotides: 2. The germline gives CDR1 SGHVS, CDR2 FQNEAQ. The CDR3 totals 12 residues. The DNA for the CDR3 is TGTGCCAGCAGCTTAGGGGGACAGGACCTCCACTTT. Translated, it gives CASSLGGQDLHF.

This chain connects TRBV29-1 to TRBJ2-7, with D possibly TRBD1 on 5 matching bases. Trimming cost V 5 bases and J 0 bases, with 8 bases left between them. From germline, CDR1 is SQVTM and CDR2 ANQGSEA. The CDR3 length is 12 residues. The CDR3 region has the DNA TGCAGCGTTAGGACAAACTCCTACGAGCAGTACTTC. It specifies CSVRTNSYEQYF.

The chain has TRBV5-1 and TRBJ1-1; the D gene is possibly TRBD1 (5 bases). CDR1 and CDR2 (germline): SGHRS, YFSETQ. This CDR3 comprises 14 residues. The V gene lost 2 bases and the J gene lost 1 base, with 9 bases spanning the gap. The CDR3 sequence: CASSFGGGNTEAFF. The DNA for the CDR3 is TGCGCCAGCAGCTTTGGGGGAGGGAACACTGAAGCTTTCTTT.